A selection of T cell receptor beta chains follows, all from one sample in a study of T cells in Graves' hyperthyroidism and ophthalmopathy. TCRdb re-analysed the multiplex PCR reads in MiXCR, keeping a single row per CDR3 protein. The sample includes around 240,000 distinct CDR3 sequences, roughly 15% seen only once; the top ten take around 26%. Sequenced material: blood. These receptors originate from a woman aged 18-29 years with Graves' ophthalmopathy. CDR3s include the opening cysteine and the closing phenylalanine or tryptophan. A D gene is named only where the DNA matches it firmly. A clone size is listed for some rows: how often the clone was seen (once, few, many), or a class if it is expanded.

v_call: TRBV20-1; cdr3_length: 14; clone_size: many; d_call: NA; j_call: TRBJ2-1; cdr3_nt: TGCAGTGCCCGAATGCCACTAGCCCACAATGAGCAGTTCTTC; cdr3_aa: CSARMPLAHNEQFF
v_call: TRBV7-9; cdr3_length: 15; clone_size: many; d_call: NA; j_call: TRBJ1-1; cdr3_nt: TGTGCCAGCAGCCCCTTTGGGGGCTTGAACACTGAAGCTTTCTTT; cdr3_aa: CASSPFGGLNTEAFF
v_call: TRBV18; cdr3_length: 20; clone_size: NA; d_call: NA; j_call: TRBJ2-7; cdr3_nt: TGTGCCAGCTCAAGCGGCAGATCGGGACCAACTTCTACTCTCTCCTACGAGCAGTACTTC; cdr3_aa: CASSSGRSGPTSTLSYEQYF
v_call: TRBV6-2/TRBV6-3; cdr3_length: 13; clone_size: many; d_call: NA; j_call: TRBJ1-2; cdr3_nt: TGTGCCAGCAGTTCGACAGACTACTATGGCTACACCTTC; cdr3_aa: CASSSTDYYGYTF
v_call: TRBV13; cdr3_length: 12; clone_size: many; d_call: NA; j_call: TRBJ2-2; cdr3_nt: TGTGCCAGCAGCACGAACACCGGGGAGCTGTTTTTT; cdr3_aa: CASSTNTGELFF
v_call: TRBV18; cdr3_length: 15; clone_size: few; d_call: NA; j_call: TRBJ2-5; cdr3_nt: TGTGCCAGCTCACCGGTCTCAGGGGGGGCGGAGACCCGGTACTTC; cdr3_aa: CASSPVSGGAETRYF
v_call: TRBV10-3; cdr3_length: 15; clone_size: few; d_call: NA; j_call: TRBJ1-2; cdr3_nt: TGTGCCATCAGTGTTCGGGCAGGGACTAACTATGGCTACACCTTC; cdr3_aa: CAISVRAGTNYGYTF
v_call: TRBV14; cdr3_length: 17; clone_size: many; d_call: NA; j_call: TRBJ2-2; cdr3_nt: TGTGCCAGCAGCCAAGAGGTCCCAGGGAGGCGAACCGGGGAGCTGTTTTTT; cdr3_aa: CASSQEVPGRRTGELFF
v_call: TRBV7-3; cdr3_length: 15; clone_size: many; d_call: NA; j_call: TRBJ2-5; cdr3_nt: TGTGCCAGCAGCTCTCAATCGGGGCTGGGGGAGACCCAGTACTTC; cdr3_aa: CASSSQSGLGETQYF
v_call: TRBV20-1; cdr3_length: 13; clone_size: many; d_call: NA; j_call: TRBJ2-7; cdr3_nt: TGCAGTGGCCAGGACTTTTCACCCTACGAGCAGTACTTC; cdr3_aa: CSGQDFSPYEQYF
v_call: TRBV5-1; cdr3_length: 14; clone_size: many; d_call: TRBD2; j_call: TRBJ2-5; cdr3_nt: TGCGCCAGCAGCTTGGGGACTAGCCAAGAGACCCAGTACTTC; cdr3_aa: CASSLGTSQETQYF
v_call: TRBV7-2; cdr3_length: 15; clone_size: many; d_call: TRBD2; j_call: TRBJ2-3; cdr3_nt: TGTGCCAGCAGCGAGCCCGGGGGGACTTGGGATACGCAGTATTTT; cdr3_aa: CASSEPGGTWDTQYF
v_call: TRBV30; cdr3_length: 14; clone_size: many; d_call: NA; j_call: TRBJ2-3; cdr3_nt: TGTGCCTGGAGTAACGGGTTCGGCACAGATACGCAGTATTTT; cdr3_aa: CAWSNGFGTDTQYF
v_call: TRBV2; cdr3_length: 19; clone_size: many; d_call: TRBD1; j_call: TRBJ2-7; cdr3_nt: TGTGCCACCATCATTATTGGAGCCCGGGGGGGGACAGGGGCCTACGAGCAGTACTTC; cdr3_aa: CATIIIGARGGTGAYEQYF
v_call: TRBV6-2/TRBV6-3; cdr3_length: 16; clone_size: many; d_call: NA; j_call: TRBJ1-1; cdr3_nt: TGTGCCAGCAGTTTTATCCAGTATAGGGGTTGGACTGAAGCTTTCTTT; cdr3_aa: CASSFIQYRGWTEAFF
v_call: TRBV27; cdr3_length: 13; clone_size: many; d_call: NA; j_call: TRBJ2-3; cdr3_nt: TGTGCCAGCAGTCCTTCCTACACAGATACGCAGTATTTT; cdr3_aa: CASSPSYTDTQYF
v_call: TRBV25-1; cdr3_length: 16; clone_size: NA; d_call: TRBD1; j_call: TRBJ1-6; cdr3_nt: TGTGCCAGCAGTTCCGGGGCAGGGGGCTATAATTCACCCCTCCACTTT; cdr3_aa: CASSSGAGGYNSPLHF